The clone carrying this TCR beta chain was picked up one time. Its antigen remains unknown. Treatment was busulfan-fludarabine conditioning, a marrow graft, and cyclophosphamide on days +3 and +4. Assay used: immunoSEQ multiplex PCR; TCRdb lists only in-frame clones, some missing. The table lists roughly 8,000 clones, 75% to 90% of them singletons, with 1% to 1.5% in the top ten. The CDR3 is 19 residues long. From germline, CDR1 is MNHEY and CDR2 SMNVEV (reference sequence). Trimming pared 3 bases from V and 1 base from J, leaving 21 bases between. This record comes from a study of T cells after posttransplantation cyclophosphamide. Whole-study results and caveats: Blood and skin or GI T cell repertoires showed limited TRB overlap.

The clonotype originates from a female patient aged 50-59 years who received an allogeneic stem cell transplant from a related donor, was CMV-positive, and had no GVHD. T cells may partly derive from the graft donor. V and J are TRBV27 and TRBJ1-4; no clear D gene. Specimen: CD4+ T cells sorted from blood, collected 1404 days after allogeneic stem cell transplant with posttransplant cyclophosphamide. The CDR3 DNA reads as TGTGCCAGCAGTTTCCGGTCTCAAGTGCCCTTCGGAACTAATGAAAAACTGTTTTTT. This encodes CASSFRSQVPFGTNEKLFF.